The 2 T cell receptor beta chains given below trace back to one sample, sequenced in a study of Graves' ophthalmopathy and Graves' hyperthyroidism (dated by TCRdb to the late 2010s). Sequenced on an Illumina HiSeq 2000. For repertoire sequencing, TCR beta CDR3 regions were amplified from RNA transcripts. The first round was an RT-PCR using HTBI primers with the Qiagen OneStep RT-PCR kit, and this first round was followed by a second-round multiplex PCR, then size selection and purification. The public sequencing data were trimmed at Q25 with fastp and processed into clonotypes with MiXCR by TCRdb, which kept only in-frame beta chains. For every CDR3 protein sequence, its rows merge into one entry that carries the most common genes and DNA. Recorded for this sample are hundreds of thousands of distinct CDR3 sequences; about a fifth of them occurred a single time. About 6.6% of the sample goes to the ten largest clones.

Specimen: peripheral blood. Receptor source: a woman between 18 and 30 years old with stable Graves' hyperthyroidism. Some clones in this sample may be carry-over from other donors' samples. Donor details come from another sample of the same person, matched by shared clones.

This clonotype was seen a few times. The chain recombines TRBV13 with TRBJ2-3; perhaps TRBD1 as D (5 bases). This CDR3 is 15 amino acids long. Trimming took 3 bases from V and 3 from J, leaving 13 bases between them. CDR1 and CDR2 (germline): PRHDT, FYEKMQ (reference sequence). The CDR3 DNA follows: TGTGCCAGCAGCTTTCAGGGTGGAAGGACAGATACGCAGTATTTT. Translating it yields CASSFQGGRTDTQYF.

This clonotype was observed many times. The chain employs TRBV6-1 and TRBJ1-3; no definite D call. V was shortened by 2 bases and J by 3 bases, with 11 bases between the two germline ends. Germline CDR1 reads MNHNS; CDR2 reads SASEGT. This CDR3 comprises 15 residues. The CDR3 protein is CASSELALSGNTIYF. In DNA, the CDR3 is TGTGCCAGCAGTGAATTAGCGTTAAGTGGAAACACCATATATTTT.